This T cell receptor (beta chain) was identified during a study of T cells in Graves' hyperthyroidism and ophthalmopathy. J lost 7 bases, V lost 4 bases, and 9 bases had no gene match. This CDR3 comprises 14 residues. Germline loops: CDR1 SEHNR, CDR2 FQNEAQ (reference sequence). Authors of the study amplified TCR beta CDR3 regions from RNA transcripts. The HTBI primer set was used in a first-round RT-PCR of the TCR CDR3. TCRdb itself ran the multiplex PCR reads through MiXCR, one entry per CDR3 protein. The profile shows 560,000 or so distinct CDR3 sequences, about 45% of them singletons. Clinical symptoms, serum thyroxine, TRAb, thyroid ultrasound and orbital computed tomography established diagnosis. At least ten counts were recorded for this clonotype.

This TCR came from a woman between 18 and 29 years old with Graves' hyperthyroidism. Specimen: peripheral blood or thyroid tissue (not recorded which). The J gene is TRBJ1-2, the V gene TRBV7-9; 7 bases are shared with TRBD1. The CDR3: CASSSLTGAGGYTF. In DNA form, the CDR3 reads TGTGCCAGCAGCTCCCTAACAGGGGCTGGTGGCTACACCTTC.